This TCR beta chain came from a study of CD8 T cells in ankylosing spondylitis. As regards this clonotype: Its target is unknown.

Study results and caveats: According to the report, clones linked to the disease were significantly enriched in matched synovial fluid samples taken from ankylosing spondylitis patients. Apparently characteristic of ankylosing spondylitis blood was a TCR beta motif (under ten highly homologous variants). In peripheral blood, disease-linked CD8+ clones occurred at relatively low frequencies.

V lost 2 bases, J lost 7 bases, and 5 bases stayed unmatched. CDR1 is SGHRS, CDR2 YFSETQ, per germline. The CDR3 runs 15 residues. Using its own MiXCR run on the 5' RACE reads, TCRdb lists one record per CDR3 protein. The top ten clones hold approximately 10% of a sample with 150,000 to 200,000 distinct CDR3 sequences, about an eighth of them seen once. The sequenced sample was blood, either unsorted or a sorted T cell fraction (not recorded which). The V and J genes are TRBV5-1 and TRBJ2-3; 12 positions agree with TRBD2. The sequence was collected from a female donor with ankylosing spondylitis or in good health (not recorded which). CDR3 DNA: TGCGCCAGCAGCTTAACTACTAGCGGGAGGAATACGCAGTATTTT. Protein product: CASSLTTSGRNTQYF.